This T cell receptor (beta chain) is from a study of T cell changes during pregnancy in multiple sclerosis. The CDR3 consists of 14 residues. Trimming shortened V by 5 bases and J by 6 bases, and 14 bases separated the two germline ends. CDR1 and CDR2 (germline): SQVTM, ANQGSEA. Assay: immunoSEQ multiplex PCR; the TCRdb copy retains only in-frame clones and omits some. The sample lists over 85,000 clones, around 93% occurring once. Material: peripheral blood, obtained in the first trimester of pregnancy. J is TRBJ1-6 and V is TRBV29-1; D uncertain. This TCR was recovered from a female donor in good health, enrolled as a control in a pregnancy study. The CDR3 sequence: CSVQSEVPNSPLHF. CDR3 DNA sequence: TGCAGCGTTCAATCAGAAGTCCCTAATTCACCCCTCCACTTT.